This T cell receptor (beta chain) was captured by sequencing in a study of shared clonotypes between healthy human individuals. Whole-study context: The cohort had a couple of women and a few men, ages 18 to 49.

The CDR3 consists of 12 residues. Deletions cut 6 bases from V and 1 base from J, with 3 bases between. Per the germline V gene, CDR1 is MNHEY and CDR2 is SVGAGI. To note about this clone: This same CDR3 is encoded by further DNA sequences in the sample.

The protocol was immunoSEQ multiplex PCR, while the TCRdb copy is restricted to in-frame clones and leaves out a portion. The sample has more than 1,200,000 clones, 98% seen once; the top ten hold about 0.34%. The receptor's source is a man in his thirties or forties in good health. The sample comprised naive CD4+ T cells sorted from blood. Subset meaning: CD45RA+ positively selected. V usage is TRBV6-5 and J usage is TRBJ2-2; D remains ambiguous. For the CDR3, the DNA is TGTGCCAGCAGCGGGAACACCGGGGAGCTGTTTTTT. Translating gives CASSGNTGELFF.